These 15 T cell receptor beta chains originate from one sample sequenced in a study of cytomegalovirus exposure and HLA in healthy donors listed by TCRdb under 2017. Libraries were prepared through the immunoSEQ multiplex PCR assay. For the multiplex PCR, a mixture combining 60 forward primers for TCR Vbeta segments and 13 reverse primers for TCR Jbeta segments was used. TCRdb limited this immuneACCESS table to in-frame rearrangements with V and J called. A share of clones is missing; checked studies link under half to unresolved V genes, and the rest is unexplained. Counted in this sample were 140,000 or so clones; approximately 84% of them appeared once. Roughly 10% of the sample goes to the ten largest clones. What was sequenced was PBMCs. These receptors were obtained from a woman in her fifties or sixties in good health and CMV-seropositive.

The chain combines TRBV4-3 with TRBJ2-3, with 9 bases lining up with TRBD1. This CDR3 is 15 amino acids long. The germline CDR1 and CDR2 sequences are LGHNA and YSLEER. J was trimmed by 7 bases and V by 1 base; bases with no gene match: 6. CDR3 in amino acids: CASSQGTGGAYTQYF. The CDR3 DNA follows: TGCGCCAGCAGCCAAGGTACAGGGGGCGCGTATACGCAGTATTTT.

The V and J genes are TRBV28 and TRBJ1-4; TRBD1 aligns across 9 bases. In germline, CDR1 is MDHEN, CDR2 SYDVKM. V shed 6 bases, J shed 8 bases, and the junction held 4 bases outside the gene matches. CDR3 length: 13 amino acids. The CDR3, as DNA: TGTGCCAGCAGGGGACAGGGAGTCGAAAAACTGTTTTTT. Encoded protein: CASRGQGVEKLFF.

The chain carries TRBV30 and TRBJ2-1, with 7 bases that match TRBD1. V gave up 5 bases and J gave up 7 bases; unmatched junction bases: 2. The CDR3 covers 11 residues. Germline loops: CDR1 GTSNPN, CDR2 SVGIG (reference sequence). CDR3 protein: CAWADRNEQFF. The DNA for the CDR3 is TGTGCCTGGGCGGACAGGAATGAGCAGTTCTTC.

The rearrangement links TRBV5-1 to TRBJ2-2; maybe TRBD2 (5 bases). The V and J ends lost 5 bases and 6 bases respectively, with 14 bases between them. CDR1 is SGHRS, CDR2 YFSETQ, per germline. The CDR3 spans 14 residues. CDR3 bases: TGCGCCAGCAGTCCGGGGAAGTATGCCGGGGAGCTGTTTTTT. Residues: CASSPGKYAGELFF.

The rearrangement joins TRBV27 to TRBJ2-7; 8 nucleotides agree with TRBD2. V dropped 8 bases and J dropped 4; count of bases not matched to a gene: 13. The germline V gene has CDR1 MNHEY and CDR2 SMNVEV (reference sequence). The CDR3 covers 15 residues. Written as DNA, the CDR3 is TGTGCCAGCGGGAAGTCGCGGGGGGATTTATACGAGCAGTACTTC. This translates into CASGKSRGDLYEQYF.

The J gene is TRBJ2-1, the V gene TRBV29-1, with 9 bases fitting TRBD2. Trimming at V came to 3 bases and at J to 10 bases, leaving 1 base not matched to a gene. The CDR3 sequence is 11 residues long. Per germline, CDR1 SQVTM and CDR2 ANQGSEA. CDR3: CSVELAGEQFF. In DNA, the CDR3 is TGCAGCGTTGAGCTAGCGGGAGAGCAGTTCTTC.

This chain connects TRBV19 to TRBJ1-1; D is uncertain. The germline V and J ends were trimmed by 9 bases and 8 bases, with 25 bases remaining between them. The germline V gene has CDR1 LNHDA and CDR2 SQIVND (reference sequence). CDR3 length: 15 amino acids. CDR3 nucleotides: TGTGCCAGCAGAGGCCCTTTCCGAGCCCGTGACGAAGCTTTCTTT. It yields the protein CASRGPFRARDEAFF. Drawing the rest from reference TRBV19 and TRBJ1-1, the complete variable domain is DGGITQSPKYLFRKEGQNVTLSCEQNLNHDAMYWYRQDPGQGLRLIYYSQIVNDFQKGDIAEGYSVSREKKESFPLTVTSAQKNPTAFYLCASRGPFRARDEAFFGQGTRLTVV.

A few counts support this clone. The chain recombines TRBV5-4 with TRBJ1-1, with D unclear. The germline V gene has CDR1 SGHNT and CDR2 YYREEE (reference sequence). This CDR3 region has 15 residues. V shed 2 bases and J shed 1 base, with 12 bases lying between them. The CDR3 protein is CASSLGGLGNTEAFF. The CDR3 coding sequence is TGTGCCAGCAGCTTAGGAGGGCTGGGGAACACTGAAGCTTTCTTT.

The V call is TRBV28, the J call TRBJ1-1; 7 positions agree with TRBD1. The CDR3 consists of 13 residues. V was pared by 6 bases and J by 4 bases, with 5 bases of the junction left unmatched. Per the germline V gene, CDR1 is MDHEN and CDR2 is SYDVKM. CDR3 DNA sequence: TGTGCCAGCAGACGCGGGACAGCCACTGAAGCTTTCTTT. Amino acid sequence: CASRRGTATEAFF.

The CDR3 coding sequence is TGTGCCAGCAGTAAACAGGGTGACTATGGCTACACCTTC. As protein: CASSKQGDYGYTF. The rearrangement uses TRBV6-1 and TRBJ1-2; the D gene is possibly TRBD1 (6 bases). The CDR3 sequence is 13 residues long. Germline-derived CDR1 and CDR2 are MNHNS and SASEGT. Deletions cut 5 bases from V and 3 bases from J, with 10 bases between.

The rearrangement links TRBV5-8 to TRBJ2-1, with D perhaps matching TRBD2 (5 bases). Deletions cut 4 bases from V and 5 bases from J, with 10 bases between. Germline-derived CDR1 and CDR2 are SGHTS and YDEGEE. CDR3 size: 13 residues. Here the CDR3 DNA reads TGTGCCAGCAGCCGTGACGGGGACAATGAGCAGTTCTTC. Its translation is CASSRDGDNEQFF.

This chain links TRBV11-2 with TRBJ1-1; D unclear. Trimming took 1 base from V and 3 from J, leaving 6 bases between them. The CDR3 is 13 residues long. Germline V gene lookup returns CDR1 SGHAT and CDR2 FQNNGV. CDR3 sequence: CASSLAGDTEAFF. CDR3 nucleotide sequence: TGTGCCAGCAGCTTAGCCGGGGACACTGAAGCTTTCTTT.

This clone is a singleton in its sample. The rearrangement links TRBV28 to TRBJ2-2; maybe TRBD2 (6 bases). Germline V lookup: CDR1 MDHEN, CDR2 SYDVKM. With 3 bases removed from V and 5 bases from J, the gap between germline ends came to 10 bases. The CDR3 length is 14 residues. The CDR3 reads CASSLTGETGELFF. The CDR3 nucleotides read TGTGCCAGCAGTTTGACGGGAGAGACCGGGGAGCTGTTTTTT.

The CDR3 DNA is TGCGCCAGCAGTCATGGTAGCTACAATGAGCAGTTCTTC. Protein: CASSHGSYNEQFF. The chain carries TRBV23-1 and TRBJ2-1; D is uncertain. TRBV23-1 is identified as an open reading frame with a role that is uncertain. Trimming pared 3 bases from V and 3 bases from J, leaving 6 bases between. The CDR3 has 13 residues.

The chain combines TRBV5-1 with TRBJ2-3, with no clear D. Trimming removed 1 base at V and 4 bases at J, with 13 bases between. This CDR3 is built from 15 residues. Germline V gene sequence: CDR1 SGHRS, CDR2 YFSETQ. This chain's CDR3 is CASSLLAGSPDTQYF. DNA for the CDR3: TGCGCCAGCAGCTTGCTCGCCGGGTCGCCAGATACGCAGTATTTT.